These 7 T cell receptor beta chains came from one sample sequenced in a study of T cells in Graves' hyperthyroidism and ophthalmopathy. Amplification yielded TCR beta CDR3 regions, with RNA transcripts as the source. The HTBI primer set drove a first-round RT-PCR of the TCR CDR3. TCRdb re-called the multiplex PCR reads with MiXCR, one entry per CDR3 protein. The profile shows 280,000 or so distinct CDR3 sequences, about 25% of them singletons. Sequenced input: blood. All receptors derive from a man aged 40-49 years with Graves' hyperthyroidism that later progressed to Graves' ophthalmopathy.

This clonotype was recorded at least ten times. CDR3 amino acids: CASKLGETQYF. The DNA for the CDR3 is TGTGCCAGCAAGTTGGGAGAGACCCAGTACTTC. This sequence joins TRBV2 and TRBJ2-5, with unresolved D. The germline CDR1 and CDR2 sequences are SNHLY and FYNNEI. V was clipped by 7 bases and J by 4 bases, with 7 bases between them. The CDR3 runs 11 residues.

This clonotype was recorded at least ten times. This chain joins TRBV5-4 and TRBJ2-5; possibly TRBD2 for D (5 bases). The CDR3 totals 14 residues. V dropped 2 bases and J dropped 7 bases, with 15 bases sitting between them. Germline CDR1 SGHNT, CDR2 YYREEE (reference sequence). The CDR3 loop is CASSLFTSSGTQYF. CDR3 sequence (DNA): TGTGCCAGCAGCTTATTTACTAGTTCCGGGACCCAGTACTTC.

The sample holds many counts of this clonotype. The chain uses TRBV10-2 and TRBJ2-4, with D perhaps TRBD1 (5 bases). The CDR3 runs to 14 residues. Trimming took off 0 bases at V and 3 bases at J, with 6 bases between the two ends. CDR1 and CDR2 (germline): WSHSY, SAAADI. CDR3 protein: CASSESGDKNIQYF. The DNA of the CDR3 is TGCGCCAGCAGTGAGTCAGGGGACAAAAACATTCAGTACTTC.

The table lists this clonotype with a few counts. V gene TRBV6-1 combines with J gene TRBJ2-2, with D perhaps TRBD1 (5 bases). Trimming removed 4 bases from V and 4 bases from J, with 7 bases in between. Germline V lookup: CDR1 MNHNS, CDR2 SASEGT. This CDR3 is built from 13 residues. DNA of the CDR3: TGTGCCAGCAGTGCTACAGGCACCGGGGAGCTGTTTTTT. Its translation: CASSATGTGELFF.

This clonotype showed up many times. The chain carries TRBV30 and TRBJ1-1; no firm D call. The CDR3 has 15 residues. CDR1 and CDR2 from the germline V gene are GTSNPN and SVGIG (reference sequence). V lost 0 bases and J 0 bases, leaving 11 bases between the germline ends. The CDR3 DNA reads as TGTGCCTGGAGTGTATCCAGGAGCTTGAACACTGAAGCTTTCTTT. This translates into CAWSVSRSLNTEAFF.

This chain joins TRBV6-2 or TRBV6-3 and TRBJ1-1; 7 bases fit TRBD1. V was pared by 7 bases and J by 5 bases, with 13 bases of the junction left unmatched. The CDR3 loop spans 15 amino acids. CDR1 MNHEY and CDR2 SVGEGT come from the germline V gene. The chain's CDR3 is CASTKHRGMRTEAFF. The CDR3 nucleotides read TGTGCCAGCACCAAACACAGGGGAATGAGGACTGAAGCTTTCTTT.

This clonotype appeared many times. This chain links TRBV20-1 with TRBJ1-5; TRBD1 agrees at 8 bases. Trimming removed 6 bases from V and 0 bases from J; junction bases left unmatched: 13. Germline V gives CDR1 DFQATT, CDR2 SNEGSKA (reference sequence). This CDR3 has 17 residues. This chain's CDR3 is CSAGRPGQATSNQPQHF. As DNA, the CDR3 is TGCAGTGCGGGGCGACCGGGACAGGCGACTAGCAATCAGCCCCAGCATTTT.